A single sample is the source of the 6 T cell receptor beta chains below, sequenced in a study of T cell responses to AZD1222 COVID-19 vaccine. Sequencing used immunoSEQ multiplex PCR; TCRdb keeps in-frame clones, though not all of them. This table holds about 120,000 clones, about 91% found once. Sequenced here: peripheral blood, sampled on day 0 of AZD1222 vaccination. The receptors originated from an adult in good health.

V gene TRBV28 combines with J gene TRBJ1-4; 10 bases map to TRBD1. The V gene's germline CDR1 is MDHEN and CDR2 SYDVKM. The length of the CDR3 is 15 residues. Unmatched junction bases numbered 4, after V lost 4 bases and J lost 5 bases. CDR3 loop: CASSSPGQGNEKLFF. The CDR3 coding sequence is TGTGCCAGCAGTTCTCCGGGACAGGGGAATGAAAAACTGTTTTTT.

CDR3 residues: CASSARQLGATQPQHF. The DNA of the CDR3 is TGTGCCAGCTCAGCCCGACAGTTAGGGGCGACTCAGCCCCAGCATTTT. The rearrangement links TRBV18 to TRBJ1-5; D perhaps matches TRBD1 (5 bases). The CDR3 covers 16 residues. The ends were cut back, 5 bases at V and 6 bases at J, with 20 bases in the middle. The germline CDR1 and CDR2 sequences are KGHSH and LQKENI.

The chain couples TRBV4-1 to TRBJ2-3; 7 bases align to TRBD2. This CDR3 is built from 16 residues. Germline CDR1 is MGHRA and CDR2 is YSYEKL. With V trimmed by 0 bases and J by 6 bases, 9 bases remained unmatched. In DNA form, the CDR3 reads TGCGCCAGCAGCCAAGATGTGAGCGGGGTAAGGGATACGCAGTATTTT. Translation gives CASSQDVSGVRDTQYF.

This sequence joins TRBV19 and TRBJ2-7; D may match TRBD1 or TRBD2 (8 bases each). From germline, CDR1 is LNHDA and CDR2 SQIVND (reference sequence). The CDR3 spans 16 residues. Trimming cost V 5 bases and J 3 bases, with 20 bases left between them. CDR3 sequence: CASSLVAGQVIYEQYF. In nucleotides, the CDR3 is TGTGCCAGTAGTTTAGTAGCGGGACAGGTGATCTACGAGCAGTACTTC.

The chain carries TRBV6-2 or TRBV6-3 and TRBJ1-1; unclear D gene. This CDR3 has 15 residues. Germline CDR1 is MNHEY and CDR2 is SVGEGT. The V and J ends lost 5 bases and 0 bases respectively, with 13 bases between them. The CDR3 sequence: CASSDAQNMNTEAFF. CDR3 nucleotides: TGTGCCAGCAGTGATGCTCAGAATATGAACACTGAAGCTTTCTTT.

This clone showed up just a few times. This chain joins TRBV5-3 and TRBJ2-3; 10 bases are shared with TRBD2. TRBV5-3 is sorted into the ORF group, with uncertain function. Trimming removed 5 bases from V and 8 bases from J; junction bases left unmatched: 11. The CDR3 spans 15 residues. The CDR3 nucleotides read TGTGCCAGAAGTTTACTAGCGGGACATCCGGGTACGCAGTATTTT. This translates into CARSLLAGHPGTQYF.